The 10 T cell receptor beta chains listed next were all sequenced from one sample in a study of T cell changes during pregnancy in multiple sclerosis. Some clones are missing from TCRdb's copy, which holds only in-frame ones; the method was immunoSEQ multiplex PCR. The repertoire consists of approximately 60,000 clones, with roughly 87% occurring once and the leading ten covering approximately 6.1%. The sample was peripheral blood, taken in the third trimester of pregnancy. These receptors were collected from a female donor in good health, enrolled as a control in a pregnancy study.

This rearrangement joins TRBV19 to TRBJ1-1, with TRBD1 identical over 9 bases. Germline CDR1 LNHDA, CDR2 SQIVND (reference sequence). Trimming removed 1 base from V and 11 bases from J; junction bases left unmatched: 5. The CDR3 has 13 amino acids. The CDR3: CASSIVTGGVAFF. The CDR3 DNA reads as TGTGCCAGTAGTATAGTGACAGGGGGGGTCGCTTTCTTT.

The chain employs TRBV5-4 and TRBJ2-7; 7 bases agree with TRBD2. Germline CDR1 is SGHNT and CDR2 is YYREEE (reference sequence). The ends lost 4 bases at V and 6 bases at J; junction bases unmatched: 16. The CDR3 is 16 residues long. The CDR3 protein is CASSPWTSSFTGEQYF. CDR3 in DNA: TGTGCCAGCAGCCCCTGGACTAGTTCGTTCACGGGCGAGCAGTACTTC.

The gene calls are TRBV10-3 and TRBJ2-1, with TRBD1 matching 8 bases. The germline V gene encodes CDR1 ENHRY and CDR2 SYGVKD. The CDR3 is made up of 15 amino acids. V was pared by 10 bases and J by 0 bases, with 8 bases of the junction left unmatched. CDR3 amino acids: CATFSGTGSYNEQFF. CDR3 coding DNA: TGTGCCACCTTCTCCGGGACAGGCTCCTACAATGAGCAGTTCTTC.

The CDR3 DNA sequence: TGTGCCAGCAGAGGACGGGACACCAATGGCTACACCTTC. It is translated as CASRGRDTNGYTF. The chain uses TRBV6-6 and TRBJ1-2, with D tentatively TRBD1 (6 bases). There are 13 residues in the CDR3. The V end lost 6 bases, the J end lost 6 bases, and 14 bases lay between the germline ends. From germline, CDR1 is MNHNY and CDR2 SVGAGI (reference sequence).

CDR3 nucleotide sequence: TGTGCCAGCAGTCAGGGGGCCTCGGCTGAAGCTTTCTTT. This codes for CASSQGASAEAFF. The chain joins TRBV25-1 to TRBJ1-1; 8 positions agree with TRBD1. The CDR3 loop spans 13 amino acids. J lost 6 bases, V lost 5 bases, and 5 bases had no gene match. Looked up from germline, CDR1 is MGHDK and CDR2 is SYGVNS.

This rearrangement joins TRBV10-1 to TRBJ2-5; tentatively, D is TRBD2 (5 bases). The J call is doubtful: the DNA matches TRBJ2-7 better. The CDR3 runs to 14 residues. The germline V gene has CDR1 WNHNN and CDR2 SYGVQD (reference sequence). The CDR3 DNA sequence: TGCGCCAGCAGTGAACGGGCGGACTTCTACGAGCAGTACTTC. Its protein product is CASSERADFYEQYF.

This chain links TRBV18 with TRBJ1-1; D call uncertain. The V gene's germline CDR1 is KGHSH and CDR2 LQKENI. The CDR3 contains 17 residues. V dropped 1 base and J dropped 1 base, with 16 bases sitting between them. Written as DNA, the CDR3 is TGTGCCAGCTCACCACTCTCAGGTGGAGGCCGGAACACTGAAGCTTTCTTT. Encoded protein: CASSPLSGGGRNTEAFF.

CDR3 amino acids: CASSLRTGLGPYEQYF. CDR3 DNA: TGTGCCAGCAGTTTAAGGACAGGGCTAGGGCCCTACGAGCAGTACTTC. V usage is TRBV27 and J usage is TRBJ2-7; 8 bases match TRBD1. Trimming at V came to 2 bases and at J to 2 bases, leaving 8 bases not matched to a gene. CDR3 length: 16 amino acids. The germline CDR1 and CDR2 sequences are MNHEY and SMNVEV (reference sequence).

In this sample, this clone turned up once. This sequence joins TRBV19 and TRBJ2-7; TRBD2 is a possible D gene (6 bases). The germline V gene encodes CDR1 LNHDA and CDR2 SQIVND (reference sequence). The CDR3 covers 15 residues. V was trimmed by 3 bases and J by 5 bases, leaving 17 bases between them. The CDR3 spells CASSMPGGESDEQYF. The CDR3 DNA sequence: TGTGCCAGTAGTATGCCCGGAGGGGAGTCGGACGAGCAGTACTTC.

As regards this clone: An end of the junction differs from the germline gene, which may be a read error. V is TRBV7-9 and J is TRBJ2-3; 12 bases agree with TRBD2. The CDR3 extends over 17 amino acids. CDR1 is SEHNR, CDR2 FQNEAQ, per germline (reference sequence). In DNA form, the CDR3 reads TGTGCCAGCAGCCTAGCGGGGGGGCGATCTAGCACAGATACGCAGTATTTT. It codes for CASSLAGGRSSTDTQYF.